What follows are 19 T cell receptor beta chains derived from one specimen sequenced in a study of T cells after yellow fever vaccination. TCRdb re-called the 5' RACE reads through MiXCR, storing one row per CDR3 protein. The sample includes over 10,000 distinct CDR3 sequences, 4% to 6% of them seen just once. The specimen was PBMCs, either bulk or a sorted T-cell subset (CD4+, CD8+, memory, or dextramer-sorted; not recorded which), collected 45 days after the yellow fever booster vaccination. All receptors derive from a man aged 25-45 years who received the YFV17D yellow fever vaccine.

This clonotype appeared many times. The chain links TRBV4-3 to TRBJ2-7; D not certain. Germline-derived CDR1 and CDR2 are LGHNA and YSLEER. Between the trimmed V and J ends, which lost 2 bases and 4 bases, there was a span of 9 bases. The CDR3 covers 13 residues. The CDR3 nucleotides are TGCGCCAGCAGCCAATCTCAGCATTACGAGCAGTACTTC. It codes for CASSQSQHYEQYF.

The gene calls are TRBV6-5 and TRBJ2-2, with D maybe TRBD2 (5 bases). CDR3 size: 14 residues. Germline V gene sequence: CDR1 MNHEY, CDR2 SVGAGI. The V gene lost 0 bases and the J gene lost 13 bases, with 15 bases spanning the gap. This CDR3 is CASSYSGESGRLFF. In DNA, the CDR3 is TGTGCCAGCAGTTACTCGGGAGAATCGGGTCGGCTGTTTTTT.

This clonotype was recorded many times. CDR3 DNA: TGTGCCTCAACGTTGGGGGGCCGGAATGAGCAGTTCTTC. Protein product: CASTLGGRNEQFF. This chain connects TRBV30 to TRBJ2-1, with D possibly called TRBD1 or TRBD2 (6 bases each). This CDR3 is built from 13 residues. The germline V and J ends were trimmed by 7 bases and 7 bases, with 17 bases remaining between them. Looked up from germline, CDR1 is GTSNPN and CDR2 is SVGIG (reference sequence).

This clonotype was seen ten or more times. This sequence joins TRBV20-1 and TRBJ1-6; no firm D call. The CDR3 length is 13 residues. The V end lost 0 bases, the J end lost 6 bases, and 6 bases lay between the germline ends. The germline V gene has CDR1 DFQATT and CDR2 SNEGSKA (reference sequence). The CDR3 DNA is TGCAGTGCTAGAGAAGACGGTAATTCACCCCTCCACTTT. Encoded protein: CSAREDGNSPLHF.

The sample holds many counts of this clonotype. This chain joins TRBV4-3 and TRBJ2-5; D not resolved. Germline V CDR1 and CDR2: LGHNA, YSLEER. Trimming left V 2 bases short and J 6 bases short, with 13 bases between. The CDR3 is 14 amino acids. For the CDR3, the DNA is TGCGCCAGCAGCCAATATAGCCAAGGAAAGACCCAGTACTTC. It encodes CASSQYSQGKTQYF.

This clonotype showed up many times. V and J are TRBV20-1 and TRBJ2-7; 7 nucleotides match TRBD2. Germline-derived CDR1 and CDR2 are DFQATT and SNEGSKA (reference sequence). The CDR3 has 15 residues. V was clipped by 0 bases and J by 5 bases; unmatched bases: 10. The CDR3 spells CSAREVLAKGDEQYF. The CDR3 coding sequence is TGCAGTGCTAGAGAAGTACTAGCGAAAGGGGACGAGCAGTACTTC.

This clonotype was seen ten or more times. The chain recombines TRBV7-2 with TRBJ2-4; 10 bases agree with TRBD2. The CDR3 sequence is 16 residues long. Germline-derived CDR1 and CDR2 are SGHTA and FQGNSA. Unmatched junction bases numbered 1, after V lost 1 base and J lost 1 base. In nucleotides, the CDR3 is TGTGCCAGCAGCTTAGAACTAGCGGGGGCCAAAAACATTCAGTACTTC. Its protein product is CASSLELAGAKNIQYF.

By its share, this clonotype is medium-sized. This chain joins TRBV12-3 or TRBV12-4 and TRBJ2-7; 7 bases map to TRBD1. The CDR3 extends over 13 amino acids. V lost 4 bases and J lost 3; bases outside the gene matches: 3. Here the CDR3 reads CASSSGTDYEQYF. As DNA, the CDR3 is TGTGCCAGCAGTTCCGGGACAGACTACGAGCAGTACTTC.

This clonotype appeared many times. The rearrangement uses TRBV7-2 and TRBJ2-5; TRBD1 or TRBD2 may be the D gene (5 bases each). V was pared by 1 base and J by 5 bases, with 20 bases between. This CDR3 contains 17 residues. CDR1 and CDR2 (germline): SGHTA, FQGNSA. The CDR3 DNA reads as TGTGCCAGCAGCTTAGTTCGCGCGTTTCCCGAGGGGGAGACCCAGTACTTC. Translating it yields CASSLVRAFPEGETQYF.

This clonotype showed up many times. The chain links TRBV7-2 to TRBJ2-3; 16 nucleotides line up with TRBD2. Trimming at V came to 6 bases and at J to 4 bases, leaving 7 bases not matched to a gene. Germline CDR1 and CDR2: SGHTA and FQGNSA. The CDR3 spans 17 residues. Here the CDR3 reads CASRSGLAGGGADTQYF. CDR3 in DNA: TGTGCCAGCAGGTCGGGACTAGCGGGAGGGGGCGCAGATACGCAGTATTTT.

This clonotype was recorded a few times. The genes are TRBV12-3 or TRBV12-4 and TRBJ1-2; 7 nucleotides line up with TRBD1. The junction had 6 bases not matched to a gene; V was cut back by 3 bases and J by 5 bases. This CDR3 has 14 residues. The CDR3 spells CASSLTGRGYGYTF. CDR3 coding DNA: TGTGCCAGCAGTTTGACAGGGAGGGGATATGGCTACACCTTC.

The sample holds many counts of this clonotype. The V call is TRBV10-3, the J call TRBJ1-5, with D unresolved. Germline CDR1 is ENHRY and CDR2 is SYGVKD. The CDR3 runs 14 residues. Trimming removed 0 bases at V and 5 bases at J, with 8 bases between. The CDR3 is CAISESVSYQPQHF. CDR3 DNA: TGTGCCATCAGTGAGTCTGTAAGTTATCAGCCCCAGCATTTT.

The rearrangement links TRBV5-6 to TRBJ2-7; D remains unclear. The CDR3 contains 13 residues. V lost 8 bases to trimming and J lost 6 bases, with 18 bases between them. In germline, CDR1 is SGHDT, CDR2 YYEEEE. The CDR3 region is CARSPGLLCEQYF. The CDR3 DNA reads as TGTGCCAGGAGCCCTGGGCTCCTCTGCGAGCAGTACTTC.

This clonotype was seen many times. The rearrangement links TRBV10-3 to TRBJ2-7; D might be TRBD1 or TRBD2, each matching 6 bases. The CDR3 is made up of 13 amino acids. V gave up 7 bases and J gave up 2 bases, with 12 bases separating them. CDR1 ENHRY and CDR2 SYGVKD come from the germline V gene. The CDR3 bases are TGTGCCATCACGGAGGGGGTAACCTACGAGCAGTACTTC. Amino acid sequence: CAITEGVTYEQYF.

This clonotype was counted at least ten times. This sequence joins TRBV20-1 and TRBJ1-5, with TRBD1 identical over 7 bases. V shed 5 bases and J 2 bases; nucleotides not matched to a gene: 6. Per germline, CDR1 DFQATT and CDR2 SNEGSKA (reference sequence). This CDR3 spans 14 amino acids. This CDR3 reads CSASSGTGNQPQHF. The CDR3 coding sequence is TGCAGTGCTTCAAGCGGGACAGGCAATCAGCCCCAGCATTTT.

This clonotype was seen repeatedly, ten times or more. The rearrangement joins TRBV5-1 to TRBJ1-1, with TRBD1 matching 11 bases. V shed 4 bases, J shed 11 bases, and the junction held 13 bases outside the gene matches. The CDR3 is made up of 15 amino acids. CDR1 is SGHRS, CDR2 YFSETQ, per germline. The CDR3 sequence is CASSPRRTGGETAFF. The CDR3 DNA reads as TGCGCCAGCAGCCCCCGCCGGACAGGGGGCGAGACGGCTTTCTTT.

This clonotype was observed many times. This chain joins TRBV20-1 and TRBJ2-2; D is possibly TRBD1 (5 bases). V was cut by 0 bases and J by 2 bases, with 13 bases left in between. This CDR3 has 16 residues. The germline CDR1 and CDR2 sequences are DFQATT and SNEGSKA (reference sequence). CDR3 loop: CSARDSGALNTGELFF. CDR3 DNA: TGCAGTGCTAGAGATTCTGGGGCCCTAAACACCGGGGAGCTGTTTTTT.

Ten or more counts support this clonotype. The chain combines TRBV21-1 with TRBJ2-7. TRBV21-1 corresponds to a pseudogene. The CDR3 consists of 14 residues. The CDR3 nucleotides are TGTGCCAGCAGCCAAGGGGGTGGCTACTACGAGCAGTACTTC. Protein sequence: CASSQGGGYYEQYF.

Ten or more counts support this clonotype. The gene calls are TRBV7-8 and TRBJ2-3; TRBD1 is a possible D gene (6 bases). CDR1 SGHVS and CDR2 FQNEAQ come from the germline V gene. The V end lost 4 bases, the J end lost 2 bases, and 16 bases lay between the germline ends. CDR3 length: 16 amino acids. The CDR3 bases are TGTGCCAGCAGCTACGGACAGACCGTTATCACAGATACGCAGTATTTT. Translated: CASSYGQTVITDTQYF.